This T cell receptor beta chain was found in a study of T cells after yellow fever vaccination. This clonotype was observed many times. V lost 2 bases, J lost 1 base, and 11 bases stayed unmatched. The CDR3 contains 17 residues. Germline lookup yields CDR1 SGHTA and CDR2 FQGNSA. Each CDR3 protein gets one entry after TCRdb re-called the 5' RACE reads with MiXCR. Of approximately 300,000 distinct CDR3 sequences listed, over 8.5% were seen once; the top ten hold roughly 3%. This chain joins TRBV7-2 and TRBJ2-7; 7 nucleotides agree with TRBD1. Here the sequenced sample was CD4+ T cells sorted from PBMCs, taken 45 days after the yellow fever booster vaccination. The origin of this receptor is a man between 18 and 35 years old who received the YFV17D yellow fever vaccine. The chain's CDR3 is CASSLSYSGTVSYEQYF. The CDR3 nucleotides are TGTGCCAGCAGCTTAAGTTACTCCGGGACAGTATCCTACGAGCAGTACTTC.